This record looks at one T cell receptor (beta chain) sequence and its context. No cognate antigen has been identified for it. It has no much larger one-base neighbor in the sample; base qualities were not kept. The cohort was made up of approximately 670 healthy bone marrow donors. Cohort members were all nominally healthy when sampled, although unrecorded immune exposures were likely present. The donor was CMV seropositive and belonged to the group of 250 to 300 seropositive cohort members. Each donor provided a peripheral blood sample, and peripheral blood mononuclear cells were used for TCR beta sequencing. Genomic DNA extraction from the blood cell samples was performed with the Qiagen DNeasy Blood Extraction Kit. The data originate from a study of cytomegalovirus exposure and HLA in healthy donors (dated by TCRdb to 2017 to 2019). At the level of the whole study: According to an earlier analysis of around 600 of the donors, about 179 million T cells yielded roughly 110 million unique TCR beta sequences and roughly 280 Gb of sequence data. A later genetic analysis took genome-wide SNP genotypes for about 65% of the 666 donors and used that subset as a discovery cohort. Because of strong linkage in the cohort, roughly five DR-DQ haplotypes were treated as single units for association and clustering. About 280 gigabases of sequencing data and approximately 80 million unique TCR sequences were included in an early release covering roughly 600 HLA-typed donors. Besides the first cohort of 666 subjects, a separate validation cohort made up of 95 to 150 different subjects was used. In the later analysis, no new phenotypic data were used to find candidate immune exposures; instead, reliance was placed on TCR beta sequences and their occurrence across donors. HLA typing included class I and class II loci at four-digit resolution. Using immunosequencing, the study profiled T cell repertoires from about 610 subjects and related those repertoires to cytomegalovirus serostatus. The genetic ancestry cluster associated with self-reported Caucasian donors included roughly four fifths of the approximately 410 genotyped donors. Among 398 genotyped donors of the cohort, an average of about 240,000 unique TCR beta nucleotide sequences were sequenced per donor, roughly 20% of them non-productive. An earlier analysis of nearly 600 of the donors applied high-throughput TCR beta sequencing to assess whether each TCR beta V gene segment acted as functional or pseudogenic. The number of donors typed differed by locus, with 629-630 for A, B, C, DRB1 and DQB1, roughly 550 for DQA1, under 610 for DPA1, and roughly 450 for DPB1. All discovery cohort repertoires had been generated using a single sequencing platform. The study was designed to test whether signatures of past pathogen exposure could be identified by cataloging public T cell receptors. A later analysis re-analyzed previously published TCR beta repertoires from 600 to 850 donors and added high-resolution HLA genotyping to study TCR occurrence patterns. The study combined high-throughput TCR immunosequencing, statistical association of individual TCRs with disease status, and machine learning to predict cytomegalovirus infection status. Donor age, sex, ethnicity and CMV serostatus were compiled together with the repertoire data.

Receptors were amplified or captured by the immunoSEQ multiplex PCR assay. For the multiplex PCR, a mixture combining 60 forward primers for TCR Vbeta segments and 13 reverse primers for TCR Jbeta segments was used. A multiplex PCR assay on genomic DNA amplified the CDR3 region of rearranged TCR beta genes. On the Illumina HiSeq System, the amplified TCR beta libraries were sequenced as 87-base-pair reads. The published analysis was carried out like this. A later analysis tallied 75 million to 85 million unique TCR beta chains across the 666 repertoires, and around 12 million of those chains were shared by two or more donors. Raw reads were error-corrected and collapsed into unique sequences by a nearest-neighbor algorithm in which closely related sequences were merged to remove PCR and sequencing errors. V, D and J gene segments were assigned by aligning CDR3 sequences to IMGT reference sequences. For a sequence to be retained, a match of at least six nucleotides was required to both a V gene segment and a J gene segment. A rearrangement counted as productive if the CDR3 had no stop codons and remained in frame with V and J, and every other rearrangement counted as non-productive. Following IMGT convention, CDR3 was defined as the stretch from the second conserved V-encoded cysteine up to the conserved J-encoded phenylalanine. In an earlier analysis of more than 550 of the donors, sequences lacking an unambiguous match to a single V gene segment were excluded. In an earlier analysis of 587 of the donors, V segments were called functional above 56.7% productive rearrangements and were called segregating when the between-donor standard deviation exceeded 5%. A statistical classification framework was developed to diagnose cytomegalovirus status using the catalog of TCR beta chain sequences. A later analysis assigned V and J genes by comparing TCR nucleotide sequences with IMGT/GENE-DB human TR gene sequences. The TCRdist pipeline was used in a later analysis to assign CDR3 sequences and most-parsimonious VDJ recombination scenarios. In a later analysis, every TCR beta chain was defined by the combination of its CDR3 amino acid sequence and its V-gene family, and reads without a unique V-gene family were dropped. To address suspected cross-contamination and a sequencing artifact, a later analysis removed 450 to 700 highly shared, low-generation-probability nucleotide sequences. In a later analysis, a clonal expansion index was calculated for each public chain from normalized within-repertoire ranks of inferred template counts. Generation probabilities in a later analysis came from a VDJ recombination model fitted to out-of-frame rearrangements, and those results were checked against IGoR. In a later analysis, hypergeometric tests were used to score TCR-TCR, TCR-HLA and TCR-CMV co-occurrence, with a repertoire-size bias correction applied to TCR pairs. To estimate false discovery rates, a later analysis permuted the HLA or CMV assignments 20 times. In a later analysis, co-occurring TCRs were grouped using DBSCAN, and TCRdist sequence similarity was added for clustering within HLA-allele-positive subsets. Repertoires with fewer than 30,000 or more than 120,000 public chains were left out of co-occurrence clustering, as were roughly five repertoires with anomalous nucleotide sharing. Here the immuneACCESS table is served through TCRdb, limited to in-frame sequences with V and J called. Missing clones are a known gap in these copies; in checked studies unresolved V genes cover under half, and the rest lacks a known reason. The DNA gave D and trimming, while V, J and clone size come from that table. The sample records 120,000 or so clones, 8% to 11% of which are singletons. 4.5% to 5% of the sample goes to the ten largest clones.

V is pared back by 3 bases and J by 6 bases, with 11 bases lying between the germline termini. Its CDR3 holds 14 amino acids, cysteine through phenylalanine. Only the CDR3 portion is preserved as DNA: 42 bases, with reading frame beginning at the first base. CDR1 MNHEY and CDR2 SMNVEV are derived from the germline V gene (reference sequence). What the authors observed across the whole study: HLA typing was unavailable for some donors at each locus, so association tests used only the typed subset. The presence/absence analyses assumed that sequencing depth was roughly uniform across donors, and that assumption may not be true. Most TCR sequences were observed very rarely across donors, whereas some public TCRs were present in many individuals. A further reported finding was that TCR beta sequences accurately predicted the HLA-A and HLA-B alleles for most subjects in the first cohort. According to the authors, the approach could potentially be generalized to other disease states and immunological phenotypes. Correlated functional status among segregating V segments might reflect linkage disequilibrium, but an unknown experimental factor could not be ruled out. Broadly in line with IMGT annotations, most TCR beta V segments showed up in productive rearrangements about 90% or about 30% of the time in an earlier analysis of several hundred of the donors. A later analysis found that most CMV-associated TCR beta chains appeared HLA-restricted, with HLA associations seemingly driven largely by CMV exposure. Because the 87-base-pair reads could not distinguish some IMGT-functional V segments, including TRBV6-2 and TRBV6-3, those segments were excluded. A later genetic analysis reported fewer N-insertions in productive TCRs among donors in an Asian-associated ancestry cluster than the roughly 700-donor mean. In this cohort, only TCR beta chains were sequenced, and detectable features were limited by the absence of alpha or paired-chain data. Assigning TCR associations to individual alleles was difficult when HLA alleles, especially DR and DQ, strongly co-occurred. The classifier was reported to diagnose cytomegalovirus status with high specificity and sensitivity in both the original cohort and the validation cohort. V-gene and J-gene trimming of TCR beta chains was associated with a missense DCLRE1C variant in a later genetic analysis, and the association was replicated in an independent cohort. In a later analysis, HLA-associated TCR beta chains were found to be more clonally expanded and to have lower generation probabilities than equally common non-associated chains. The sequencing pipeline was judged likely to have produced a cluster of highly shared sequence variants as a technical artifact. In a later analysis, around 17,000 TCR beta sequences were associated with specific HLA alleles at a false discovery rate of 0.05. In a later analysis, the rate of TCR association differed among HLA loci, with DRB1 alleles having the most associated TCRs and HLA-C alleles having the fewest. Immune exposure information for the cohort was limited to CMV serostatus. A later analysis reported that several top co-occurrence clusters appeared linked to parvovirus B19, influenza, CMV and Epstein-Barr virus. Because counts were too low, seventeen rarely observed V segments, including chromosome 9 orphons, were excluded from the earlier analysis of fewer than 650 of the donors. A total of 150 to 200 TCR beta chains were listed by the study as associated with cytomegalovirus. In vitro tests confirmed that a few of the cytomegalovirus-associated TCR beta chains recognize cytomegalovirus antigens.

The TCR comes from a woman aged 18-30 years in good health and CMV-seropositive. The chain employs TRBV27 and TRBJ2-2, with the D gene call left open. Input material: PBMCs. The CDR3 reads CASSLSPRAGELFF. The bases read TGTGCCAGCAGTTTGTCCCCCCGGGCCGGGGAGCTGTTTTTT.